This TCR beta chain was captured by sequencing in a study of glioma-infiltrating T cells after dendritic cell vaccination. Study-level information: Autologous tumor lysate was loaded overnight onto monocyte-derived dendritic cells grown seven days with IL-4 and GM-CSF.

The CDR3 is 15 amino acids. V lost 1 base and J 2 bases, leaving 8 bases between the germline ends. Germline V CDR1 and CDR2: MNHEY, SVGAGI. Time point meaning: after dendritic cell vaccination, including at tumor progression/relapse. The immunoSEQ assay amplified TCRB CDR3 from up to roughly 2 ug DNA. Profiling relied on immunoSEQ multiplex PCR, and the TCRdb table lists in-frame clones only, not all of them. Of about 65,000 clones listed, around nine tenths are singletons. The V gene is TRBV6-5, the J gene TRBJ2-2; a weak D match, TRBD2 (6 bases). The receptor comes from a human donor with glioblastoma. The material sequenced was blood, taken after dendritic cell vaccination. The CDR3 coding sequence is TGTGCCAGCAGTTACTTCGGGACTAACACCGGGGAGCTGTTTTTT. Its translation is CASSYFGTNTGELFF.